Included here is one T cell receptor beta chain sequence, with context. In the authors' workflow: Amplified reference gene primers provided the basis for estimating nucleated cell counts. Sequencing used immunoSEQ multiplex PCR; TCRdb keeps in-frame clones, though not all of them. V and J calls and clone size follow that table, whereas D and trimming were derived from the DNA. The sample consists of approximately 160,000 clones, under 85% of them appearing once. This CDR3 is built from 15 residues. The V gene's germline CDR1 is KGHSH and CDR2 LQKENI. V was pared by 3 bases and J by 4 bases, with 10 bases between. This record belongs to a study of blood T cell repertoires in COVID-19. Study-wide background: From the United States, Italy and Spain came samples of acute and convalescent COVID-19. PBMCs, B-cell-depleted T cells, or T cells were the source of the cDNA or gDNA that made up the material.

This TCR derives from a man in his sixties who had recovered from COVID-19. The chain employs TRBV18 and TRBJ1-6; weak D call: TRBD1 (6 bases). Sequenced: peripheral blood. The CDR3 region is CASSPSGQYNSPLHF. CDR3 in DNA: TGTGCCAGCTCACCGAGCGGACAGTATAATTCACCCCTCCACTTT.